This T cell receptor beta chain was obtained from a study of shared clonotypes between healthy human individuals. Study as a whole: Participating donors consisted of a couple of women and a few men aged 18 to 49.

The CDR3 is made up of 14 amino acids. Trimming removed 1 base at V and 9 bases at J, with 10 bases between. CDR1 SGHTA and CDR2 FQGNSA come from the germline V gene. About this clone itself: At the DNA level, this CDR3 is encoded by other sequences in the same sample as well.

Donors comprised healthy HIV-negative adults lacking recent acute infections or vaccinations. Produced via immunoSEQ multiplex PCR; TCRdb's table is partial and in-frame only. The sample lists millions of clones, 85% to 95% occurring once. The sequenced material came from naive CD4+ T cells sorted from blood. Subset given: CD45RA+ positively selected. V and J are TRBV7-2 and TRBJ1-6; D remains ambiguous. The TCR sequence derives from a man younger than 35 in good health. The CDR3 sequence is CASSLGVSSSPLHF. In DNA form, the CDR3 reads TGTGCCAGCAGCTTAGGGGTATCTAGTTCACCCCTCCACTTT.